A single sample gave rise to the 29 T cell receptor beta chains below, sequenced in a study of blood T cell repertoires in COVID-19. Only in-frame clones appear in the TCRdb table, and some are missing; sequencing was by immunoSEQ multiplex PCR. Here the sample spans approximately 200,000 clones, roughly 82% being singletons. The source material was PBMCs or T cells enriched from blood (not recorded which). The source is a middle-aged man who had recovered from COVID-19.

In its sample, this clone was seen once. The chain recombines TRBV6-2 or TRBV6-3 with TRBJ1-5; D unresolved. Germline CDR1 and CDR2: MNHEY and SVGEGT. There are 16 residues in the CDR3. Trimming took 0 bases from V and 4 from J, leaving 13 bases between them. CDR3 sequence: CASSYSIQKRNQPQHF. The DNA for the CDR3 is TGTGCCAGCAGTTACTCGATCCAGAAAAGAAATCAGCCCCAGCATTTT.

V gene TRBV10-3 combines with J gene TRBJ2-1; tentative D call: TRBD2 (6 bases). The CDR3 is 16 amino acids. Looked up from germline, CDR1 is ENHRY and CDR2 is SYGVKD. Trimming removed 4 bases at V and 0 bases at J, with 13 bases between. CDR3 sequence (DNA): TGTGCCATCAGTGTTCGGGACGGGAGCTCCTACAATGAGCAGTTCTTC. Translating it yields CAISVRDGSSYNEQFF.

This chain joins TRBV3-1 (or the pseudogene TRBV3-2) and TRBJ2-7; no clear D gene. V lost 3 bases to trimming and J lost 3 bases, with 9 bases between them. The CDR3 covers 13 residues. In germline, CDR1 is LGHDT, CDR2 YNNKEL (reference sequence). CDR3: CASSQRDFYEQYF. The CDR3 DNA follows: TGTGCCAGCAGCCAGAGAGACTTCTACGAGCAGTACTTC.

The CDR3 nucleotides are TGCGCCAGCAGCTCGGGATGGGAAGGGGCCAACGTCCTGACTTTC. Residues: CASSSGWEGANVLTF. This chain joins TRBV5-1 and TRBJ2-6; possible D gene TRBD2, 5 bases. This CDR3 region has 15 residues. Germline CDR1 and CDR2: SGHRS and YFSETQ. Deletions cut 3 bases from V and 4 bases from J, with 11 bases between.

V and J are TRBV7-3 and TRBJ2-7; 11 bases match TRBD1. This CDR3 is 15 amino acids long. The ends lost 4 bases at V and 0 bases at J; junction bases unmatched: 2. The V gene's germline CDR1 is SGHTA and CDR2 FQGTGA. The CDR3 nucleotides read TGTGCCAGCAGCTACGGGACAGGGGGCTCCTACGAGCAGTACGTC. Protein sequence: CASSYGTGGSYEQYV.

J is TRBJ1-2 and V is TRBV6-1; tentatively, D is TRBD1 (5 bases). V lost 3 bases, J lost 3 bases, and 17 bases lay in between. The CDR3 sequence is 16 residues long. In germline, CDR1 is MNHNS, CDR2 SASEGT. The CDR3 bases are TGTGCCAGCAGTGAGGGAGGGGCAGGGAGCTACTATGGCTACACCTTC. Residues: CASSEGGAGSYYGYTF.

The CDR3 DNA sequence: TGTGCCAGCAAGCGTGATTTAGGGACAGGAGCCTACGAGCAGTACTTC. Encoded protein: CASKRDLGTGAYEQYF. The chain employs TRBV2 and TRBJ2-7, with TRBD1 matching over 8 bases. In germline, CDR1 is SNHLY, CDR2 FYNNEI. Trimming took 7 bases from V and 2 from J; bases not matched to a gene: 13. There are 16 residues in the CDR3.

This chain connects TRBV28 to TRBJ1-6; TRBD1 might be the D (6 bases). The CDR3 is 16 amino acids. Trimming stripped 6 bases from V and 6 bases from J, with 18 bases between. Looked up from germline, CDR1 is MDHEN and CDR2 is SYDVKM. The CDR3 sequence: CASSLPMRGGNSPLHF. For the CDR3, the DNA is TGTGCCAGCAGCCTTCCCATGAGGGGGGGTAATTCACCCCTCCACTTT.

The chain combines TRBV6-1 with TRBJ2-1, with 9 bases matching TRBD1. Germline V lookup: CDR1 MNHNS, CDR2 SASEGT. The CDR3 has 15 residues. Trimming cost V 3 bases and J 6 bases; bases outside gene matches: 6. CDR3 nucleotide sequence: TGTGCCAGCAGTGACATAGGGACAGGGATCAATGAGCAGTTCTTC. Amino acids: CASSDIGTGINEQFF.

The chain couples TRBV18 to TRBJ1-6, with 7 bases lining up with TRBD1. The CDR3 consists of 18 residues. Germline lookup yields CDR1 KGHSH and CDR2 LQKENI. With 6 bases clipped from V and 9 bases from J, the junction kept 20 bases outside the gene matches. The CDR3 region has the DNA TGTGCCAGCTCCCCCACCAGAGCCCAGGGGGGTATATCTTCACCCCTCCACTTT. Translation gives CASSPTRAQGGISSPLHF.

The chain recombines TRBV5-6 with TRBJ1-2; no clear D gene. CDR1 SGHDT and CDR2 YYEEEE come from the germline V gene. V lost 0 bases and J 2 bases, leaving 8 bases between the germline ends. This CDR3 spans 14 amino acids. CDR3 sequence: CASSLVGVNYGYTF. CDR3 nucleotide sequence: TGTGCCAGCAGCTTGGTCGGGGTAAACTATGGCTACACCTTC.

The chain combines TRBV2 with TRBJ2-7; 8 nucleotides agree with TRBD2. Per germline, CDR1 SNHLY and CDR2 FYNNEI. V gave up 11 bases and J gave up 2 bases; unmatched junction bases: 14. The length of the CDR3 is 15 residues. CDR3: CAGQRPGGGTYEQYF. Here the CDR3 DNA reads TGTGCCGGCCAGCGGCCGGGGGGGGGAACCTACGAGCAGTACTTC.

This clone showed up just once. V usage is TRBV23-1 and J usage is TRBJ1-6; D might be TRBD1 (6 bases). TRBV23-1 is reported as an ORF; its role is uncertain. Trimming removed 3 bases at V and 10 bases at J, with 10 bases between. The CDR3 covers 13 residues. CDR3 loop: CASSHTGHSPLHF. The CDR3 DNA is TGCGCCAGCAGTCACACAGGGCACTCACCCCTCCACTTT.

The chain links TRBV19 to TRBJ2-2, with 13 positions matching TRBD2. Germline V gene data show CDR1 as LNHDA and CDR2 as SQIVND (reference sequence). Trimming at V came to 4 bases and at J to 6 bases, leaving 8 bases not matched to a gene. The CDR3 runs 17 residues. CDR3 in amino acids: CASSTKGLAGTAGELFF. The CDR3 nucleotides are TGTGCCAGTAGTACAAAGGGACTAGCGGGAACGGCCGGGGAGCTGTTTTTT.

This chain links TRBV19 with TRBJ1-5; D uncertain. The V gene's germline CDR1 is LNHDA and CDR2 SQIVND (reference sequence). The V and J ends lost 3 bases and 7 bases respectively, with 7 bases between them. The CDR3 loop spans 12 amino acids. The CDR3, as DNA: TGTGCCAGTAGTATGGCCGTACAGCCCCAGCATTTT. It translates to CASSMAVQPQHF.

This sequence joins TRBV28 and TRBJ1-2, with D perhaps TRBD1 (6 bases). The CDR3 is 15 residues long. The germline V gene encodes CDR1 MDHEN and CDR2 SYDVKM. V shed 10 bases and J shed 7 bases, with 25 bases lying between them. The CDR3 is CATHSQDSGGGGYTF. The CDR3, as DNA: TGTGCCACCCACTCCCAGGACAGTGGAGGCGGTGGCTACACCTTC.

The chain joins TRBV24-1 to TRBJ2-7; 9 bases agree with TRBD1. Germline assignment: CDR1 KGHDR and CDR2 SFDVKD. The CDR3 consists of 15 residues. V was pared by 3 bases and J by 4 bases, with 6 bases of the junction left unmatched. The CDR3 region has the DNA TGTGCCACCAGTGATACGGGACAGGGTTTATACGAGCAGTACTTC. Its protein is CATSDTGQGLYEQYF.

The V call is TRBV15, the J call TRBJ2-5; 9 bases are a match to TRBD2. V lost 4 bases, J lost 1 base, and 4 bases stayed unmatched. Per the germline V gene, CDR1 is LNHNV and CDR2 is YYDKDF (reference sequence). The CDR3 covers 15 residues. DNA of the CDR3: TGTGCCACCAGCAAAGGAGCGGGAGGCCAAGAGACCCAGTACTTC. This gives the protein CATSKGAGGQETQYF.

The rearrangement joins TRBV12-3 or TRBV12-4 to TRBJ1-6; TRBD1 matches at 10 bases. The length of the CDR3 is 13 residues. J lost 10 bases, V lost 7 bases, and 4 bases had no gene match. This CDR3 is CASTLTGGSPLHF. CDR3 in DNA: TGTGCCAGCACCCTGACAGGGGGCTCACCCCTCCACTTT.

The chain combines TRBV5-1 with TRBJ2-3, with 10 bases identical to TRBD2. Per germline, CDR1 SGHRS and CDR2 YFSETQ. This CDR3 is built from 18 residues. V gave up 5 bases and J gave up 0 bases; unmatched junction bases: 12. CDR3 bases: TGCGCCAGCAGTCCTTCTCTGACTAGCGGGCTAAGCACAGATACGCAGTATTTT. Amino acid sequence: CASSPSLTSGLSTDTQYF.

This clone was counted a few times. J is TRBJ1-2 and V is TRBV28; D unclear. Germline values: CDR1 MDHEN, CDR2 SYDVKM. This CDR3 spans 11 amino acids. V was pared by 4 bases and J by 8 bases, with 8 bases between. The CDR3 bases are TGTGCCAGCAGTTCGGTTACGGGCTACACCTTC. This codes for CASSSVTGYTF.

In DNA form, the CDR3 reads TGTGCCAGCAGCGACCCCCGGGACAGCGGGTTCGACGAGCAGTTCTTC. Residues: CASSDPRDSGFDEQFF. The chain is built from TRBV9 and TRBJ2-1; D perhaps matches TRBD1 (7 bases). The CDR3 consists of 16 residues. V lost 3 bases and J 10 bases, leaving 23 bases between the germline ends. The germline gives CDR1 SGDLS, CDR2 YYNGEE.

The chain uses TRBV6-5 and TRBJ2-5, with D maybe TRBD1 (5 bases). V lost 6 bases, J lost 1 base, and 12 bases lay in between. The germline CDR1 and CDR2 sequences are MNHEY and SVGAGI. CDR3 size: 14 residues. CDR3 sequence reads: CASSDDRTQETQYF. The CDR3 bases are TGTGCCAGCAGCGACGACAGAACCCAAGAGACCCAGTACTTC.

V is TRBV6-6 and J is TRBJ2-1, with D possibly being TRBD1 (6 bases). The V end was cut by 5 bases, the J end by 1 base, with 15 bases between. Germline V CDR1 and CDR2: MNHNY, SVGAGI (reference sequence). This CDR3 is 16 amino acids long. The CDR3 DNA reads as TGTGCCAGCAGTCTCCCACAGGGTCCATCCTACAATGAGCAGTTCTTC. Its translation: CASSLPQGPSYNEQFF.

The chain links TRBV11-2 to TRBJ2-3, with 10 bases fitting TRBD2. The CDR3 spans 13 residues. V was clipped by 0 bases and J by 11 bases; unmatched bases: 2. The V gene's germline CDR1 is SGHAT and CDR2 FQNNGV. In DNA form, the CDR3 reads TGTGCCAGCAGCTTAGAGTCTAGCGGGAGGCAGTATTTT. It is translated as CASSLESSGRQYF.

This rearrangement joins TRBV11-3 to TRBJ2-1; D possibly corresponds to TRBD1 (6 bases). Trimming took 0 bases from V and 8 from J, leaving 14 bases between them. CDR3 length: 15 residues. Germline lookup yields CDR1 SGHNT and CDR2 YENEEA. CDR3 in amino acids: CASSLDLTPGDEQFF. The DNA of the CDR3 is TGTGCCAGCAGCTTAGATCTAACTCCAGGGGATGAGCAGTTCTTC.

The CDR3 protein is CASSFIQVETQYF. The CDR3 coding sequence is TGTGCCAGCAGCTTTATACAGGTGGAGACCCAGTACTTC. The rearrangement joins TRBV7-2 to TRBJ2-5; D may be TRBD1 (5 bases). V was shortened by 3 bases and J by 5 bases, with 10 bases between the two germline ends. From germline, CDR1 is SGHTA and CDR2 FQGNSA. This CDR3 region has 13 residues.

The chain couples TRBV28 to TRBJ1-6, with unresolved D. Germline V CDR1 and CDR2: MDHEN, SYDVKM. The CDR3 is 16 amino acids. With 5 bases removed from V and 0 bases from J, the gap between germline ends came to 11 bases. The CDR3 DNA follows: TGTGCCAGCAGTCCGTCCGGGGACTCCTATAATTCACCCCTCCACTTT. This codes for CASSPSGDSYNSPLHF.

The chain couples TRBV12-5 to TRBJ1-1; 8 nucleotides line up with TRBD1. The J segment lost 4 bases and the V segment lost 5 bases, leaving 6 bases of the junction unmatched. The CDR3 is 14 amino acids. Germline CDR1 is LGHNT and CDR2 is FRNRAP. CDR3 sequence: CASGQDRGGTEAFF. The CDR3, as DNA: TGTGCTAGTGGTCAAGACAGGGGTGGCACTGAAGCTTTCTTT.